The clone carrying this T cell receptor beta chain appeared a few times. Its target is unknown. This sample stems from a study of vaccination and CD4 T cells after COVID-19. Treatment defined: approximately nine-day PBMC culture with coronavirus spike peptide pools or control peptides (ViraFEST assay). The assay that was used to sequence DNA from cultured CD4+ T cells was the Oncomine TCR Beta short-read assay. MiXCR was run by TCRdb on the PCR reads, yielding one entry per CDR3 protein. In the table there are some 2,500 distinct CDR3 sequences, approximately 36% of which are singletons. Source material: CD4+ T cells from blood, cultured in vitro. The origin of this receptor is a human donor who had recovered from COVID-19.

The CDR3 sequence: CASSDSRDRANTGELFF. As DNA, the CDR3 is TGTGCCAGCAGTGACTCCCGGGACAGGGCGAACACCGGGGAGCTGTTTTTT. The chain links TRBV6-1 to TRBJ2-2, with 9 bases matching TRBD1. Germline CDR1 and CDR2: MNHNS and SASEGT. The CDR3 contains 17 residues. J gave up 0 bases and V 3 bases, and 5 bases lay outside the gene matches.